One and the same sample provided the 29 T cell receptor beta chains below, sequenced in a study of technical replicates of blood from several donors. Profiling relied on immunoSEQ multiplex PCR, and the TCRdb table lists in-frame clones only, not all of them. The data hold about 64,000 clones, with 65% to 90% observed a single time. The sequencing input was PBMCs. These receptors came from a human donor in good health. Some clones in this sample may be carry-over from other donors' samples.

This sequence joins TRBV7-9 and TRBJ2-7, with 8 bases that match TRBD1. The CDR3 is made up of 14 amino acids. V gave up 1 base and J gave up 5 bases; unmatched junction bases: 4. The V gene's germline CDR1 is SEHNR and CDR2 FQNEAQ (reference sequence). This chain's CDR3 is CASSLVDRVHEQYF. As DNA, the CDR3 is TGTGCCAGCAGCTTAGTGGACAGGGTCCACGAGCAGTACTTC.

This clone turned up a few times. This sequence joins TRBV15 and TRBJ2-3; tentatively, D is TRBD2 (6 bases). V gave up 1 base and J gave up 3 bases, with 11 bases separating them. The length of the CDR3 is 15 residues. Germline assignment: CDR1 LNHNV and CDR2 YYDKDF (reference sequence). The CDR3 bases are TGTGCCACCAGCAGAGGGGGGGTGGAGACAGATACGCAGTATTTT. Its protein is CATSRGGVETDTQYF.

The chain carries TRBV2 and TRBJ2-1; perhaps TRBD1 as D (5 bases). The germline V gene has CDR1 SNHLY and CDR2 FYNNEI. Trimming pared 3 bases from V and 1 base from J, leaving 10 bases between. The CDR3 loop spans 15 amino acids. The CDR3 nucleotides read TGTGCCAGCAGTGAGACAGAACCTTCCTACAATGAGCAGTTCTTC. It encodes CASSETEPSYNEQFF.

The DNA for the CDR3 is TGCAGCGTTGAAGATCAGACACTGGAGGGCACAGATACGCAGTATTTT. It encodes CSVEDQTLEGTDTQYF. The chain links TRBV29-1 to TRBJ2-3; D might be TRBD2 (5 bases). The germline V and J ends were trimmed by 0 bases and 1 base, with 14 bases remaining between them. The CDR3 spans 16 residues. Germline CDR1 is SQVTM and CDR2 is ANQGSEA.

The CDR3 protein is CASSQGRDGYTF. CDR3 DNA sequence: TGTGCCAGCAGTCAGGGTCGAGATGGCTACACCTTC. The chain recombines TRBV28 with TRBJ1-2; possibly TRBD1 for D (5 bases). Germline CDR1 MDHEN, CDR2 SYDVKM. The CDR3 has 12 residues. The ends were cut back, 5 bases at V and 6 bases at J, with 10 bases in the middle.

This rearrangement joins TRBV6-5 to TRBJ2-2; D perhaps matches TRBD2 (5 bases). V gave up 6 bases and J gave up 4 bases, with 15 bases separating them. The CDR3 extends over 15 amino acids. CDR1 and CDR2 (germline): MNHEY, SVGAGI. The CDR3 DNA is TGTGCCAGCAGCCCGGGGTCCCGAAGCACCGGGGAGCTGTTTTTT. Its translation is CASSPGSRSTGELFF.

The V and J genes are TRBV4-2 and TRBJ1-1; D unresolved. This CDR3 is built from 17 residues. Germline lookup yields CDR1 LGHNA and CDR2 YNFKEQ. The ends were cut back, 1 base at V and 1 base at J, with 16 bases in the middle. The CDR3 region is CASSQGGATLRNTEAFF. CDR3 in DNA: TGTGCCAGCAGCCAAGGGGGAGCGACCTTAAGGAACACTGAAGCTTTCTTT.

The rearrangement joins TRBV10-3 to TRBJ1-6; D is perhaps TRBD1 (6 bases). V gave up 6 bases and J gave up 8 bases, with 14 bases separating them. The CDR3 is 14 residues long. Germline V CDR1 and CDR2: ENHRY, SYGVKD. The CDR3 loop is CAIRKQGQDSPLHF. The CDR3 nucleotides read TGTGCCATCAGGAAACAGGGTCAGGATTCACCCCTCCACTTT.

The chain is built from TRBV5-6 and TRBJ1-5; 7 bases are a match to TRBD1. The CDR3 runs 16 residues. The junction had 8 bases not matched to a gene; V was cut back by 5 bases and J by 0 bases. Germline V gene sequence: CDR1 SGHDT, CDR2 YYEEEE. CDR3 sequence (DNA): TGTGCCAGCAGTTATGGACAGGTCTATAGCAATCAGCCCCAGCATTTT. It encodes CASSYGQVYSNQPQHF.

V and J are TRBV5-1 and TRBJ2-5; unclear D gene. The CDR3 covers 14 residues. V was shortened by 0 bases and J by 3 bases, with 9 bases between the two germline ends. Germline V gene lookup returns CDR1 SGHRS and CDR2 YFSETQ. The CDR3 sequence is CASSLALGEETQYF. For the CDR3, the DNA is TGCGCCAGCAGCTTGGCCCTTGGAGAAGAGACCCAGTACTTC.

The genes are TRBV6-1 and TRBJ1-2, with D perhaps TRBD1 (6 bases). Per the germline V gene, CDR1 is MNHNS and CDR2 is SASEGT. This CDR3 region has 11 residues. V was cut by 10 bases and J by 8 bases, with 14 bases left in between. Here the CDR3 reads CATQQGRGYTF. The CDR3 coding sequence is TGTGCCACCCAACAGGGAAGGGGCTACACCTTC.

The V and J genes are TRBV5-6 and TRBJ1-3; TRBD1 aligns across 7 bases. Looked up from germline, CDR1 is SGHDT and CDR2 is YYEEEE. J was trimmed by 0 bases and V by 0 bases; bases with no gene match: 3. The CDR3 sequence is 16 residues long. The chain's CDR3 is CASSLGGGNSGNTIYF. The CDR3 region has the DNA TGTGCCAGCAGCTTGGGAGGGGGCAACTCTGGAAACACCATATATTTT.

The chain has TRBV19 and TRBJ1-1, with D hard to call. The V end was cut by 3 bases, the J end by 1 base, with 9 bases between. This CDR3 comprises 14 residues. Germline V CDR1 and CDR2: LNHDA, SQIVND (reference sequence). The CDR3: CASSIFSGNTEAFF. The CDR3 DNA is TGTGCCAGTAGTATTTTTAGTGGGAACACTGAAGCTTTCTTT.

The chain is built from TRBV9 and TRBJ2-5; 9 nucleotides agree with TRBD1. This CDR3 comprises 15 residues. Trimming removed 3 bases from V and 1 base from J; junction bases left unmatched: 4. The germline V gene encodes CDR1 SGDLS and CDR2 YYNGEE. CDR3 region: CASSGGGQGQETQYF. As DNA, the CDR3 is TGTGCCAGCAGCGGGGGGGGACAGGGCCAAGAGACCCAGTACTTC. Filled out from reference TRBV9 and TRBJ2-5, the complete variable domain reads DSGVTQTPKHLITATGQRVTLRCSPRSGDLSVYWYQQSLDQGLQFLIQYYNGEERAKGNILERFSAQQFPDLHSELNLSSLELGDSALYFCASSGGGQGQETQYFGPGTRLLVL.

This chain connects TRBV10-3 to TRBJ2-2, with TRBD1 matching over 10 bases. V lost 4 bases, J lost 7 bases, and 3 bases stayed unmatched. The CDR3 sequence is 14 residues long. Germline CDR1 is ENHRY and CDR2 is SYGVKD. CDR3 sequence: CAISGQGASGELFF. The CDR3 region has the DNA TGTGCCATCAGTGGACAGGGGGCGAGCGGGGAGCTGTTTTTT.

This clone was seen only once. The chain has TRBV7-8 and TRBJ2-7, with unresolved D. CDR1 is SGHVS and CDR2 is FQNEAQ in the germline V gene. V was pared by 5 bases and J by 4 bases, with 21 bases between. The CDR3 runs 16 residues. CDR3 DNA sequence: TGTGCCAGCAGCCCGAGCGAGGCCCGCCTCCAATACGAGCAGTACTTC. Its protein product is CASSPSEARLQYEQYF. The full variable domain, in which reference TRBV7-8 and TRBJ2-7 provide the parts outside the CDR3, is GAGVSQSPRYKVAKRGQDVALRCDPISGHVSLFWYQQALGQGPEFLTYFQNEAQLDKSGLPSDRFFAERPEGSVSTLKIQRTQQEDSAVYLCASSPSEARLQYEQYFGPGTRLTVT.

This rearrangement joins TRBV27 to TRBJ2-7; 7 bases align to TRBD2. The CDR3 has 15 amino acids. Germline V gene lookup returns CDR1 MNHEY and CDR2 SMNVEV (reference sequence). J was trimmed by 3 bases and V by 3 bases; bases with no gene match: 8. Written as DNA, the CDR3 is TGTGCCAGCAGTTTCTCGGGGACTACTTACTACGAGCAGTACTTC. Translation gives CASSFSGTTYYEQYF.

The chain combines TRBV7-9 with TRBJ2-7, with 7 bases identical to TRBD2. The junction had 6 bases not matched to a gene; V was cut back by 5 bases and J by 2 bases. Per germline, CDR1 SEHNR and CDR2 FQNEAQ (reference sequence). This CDR3 is built from 14 residues. The DNA of the CDR3 is TGTGCCAGCAGCCCGGAGCGGGACCCCTACGAGCAGTACTTC. This codes for CASSPERDPYEQYF.

The chain recombines TRBV6-1 with TRBJ1-1; 7 bases agree with TRBD1. V lost 6 bases, J lost 4 bases, and 11 bases stayed unmatched. CDR1 and CDR2 from the germline V gene are MNHNS and SASEGT. The CDR3 spans 15 residues. The CDR3 region is CASSFDRVGRTEAFF. In DNA form, the CDR3 reads TGTGCCAGCAGCTTTGACAGGGTCGGTCGCACTGAAGCTTTCTTT.

This clone was picked up one time. The chain carries TRBV15 and TRBJ1-4; no firm D call. This CDR3 contains 17 residues. The V gene lost 0 bases and the J gene lost 0 bases, with 11 bases spanning the gap. Germline V gives CDR1 LNHNV, CDR2 YYDKDF (reference sequence). CDR3 amino acids: CATSRDPKFPTNEKLFF. The CDR3, as DNA: TGTGCCACCAGCAGAGACCCAAAATTTCCAACTAATGAAAAACTGTTTTTT.

This clone has only one observation. V and J are TRBV7-9 and TRBJ1-1; TRBD1 agrees at 7 bases. Per germline, CDR1 SEHNR and CDR2 FQNEAQ (reference sequence). The CDR3 is 15 amino acids. With V trimmed by 4 bases and J by 3 bases, 8 bases remained unmatched. The CDR3: CASSWTGFLDTEAFF. The DNA of the CDR3 is TGTGCCAGCAGCTGGACAGGCTTTTTAGACACTGAAGCTTTCTTT. Full variable domain (rest looked up from reference TRBV7-9 and TRBJ1-1): DTGVSQNPRHKITKRGQNVTFRCDPISEHNRLYWYRQTLGQGPEFLTYFQNEAQLEKSRLLSDRFSAERPKGSFSTLEIQRTEQGDSAMYLCASSWTGFLDTEAFFGQGTRLTVV.

The genes are TRBV7-2 and TRBJ2-5; D might be TRBD2 (6 bases). This CDR3 comprises 13 residues. V was trimmed by 5 bases and J by 4 bases, leaving 11 bases between them. Germline V gives CDR1 SGHTA, CDR2 FQGNSA. The CDR3 DNA is TGTGCCAGCAGCCAGGCGCGGGGAGAGACCCAGTACTTC. Its protein is CASSQARGETQYF.

The chain couples TRBV6-5 to TRBJ1-2, with D hard to call. V dropped 0 bases and J dropped 4 bases, with 12 bases sitting between them. From germline, CDR1 is MNHEY and CDR2 SVGAGI. The CDR3 loop spans 15 amino acids. CDR3 region: CASSYSVSYGYGYTF. The CDR3 DNA is TGTGCCAGCAGTTACTCGGTATCTTACGGCTATGGCTACACCTTC.

V is TRBV9 and J is TRBJ2-5; the D gene is possibly TRBD1 (5 bases). This CDR3 region has 17 residues. V was cut by 4 bases and J by 3 bases, with 22 bases left in between. Per germline, CDR1 SGDLS and CDR2 YYNGEE. As DNA, the CDR3 is TGTGCCAGCAGCCATAACCCTGGTGACAGTGCCAAAGAGACCCAGTACTTC. Translation gives CASSHNPGDSAKETQYF. The variable domain in full, with the rest retrieved from reference TRBV9 and TRBJ2-5, is DSGVTQTPKHLITATGQRVTLRCSPRSGDLSVYWYQQSLDQGLQFLIQYYNGEERAKGNILERFSAQQFPDLHSELNLSSLELGDSALYFCASSHNPGDSAKETQYFGPGTRLLVL.

This clone has a single count. The V gene is TRBV6-5, the J gene TRBJ1-2, with D possibly TRBD1 on 6 matching bases. Trimming stripped 2 bases from V and 4 bases from J, with 14 bases between. Germline V gene lookup returns CDR1 MNHEY and CDR2 SVGAGI. This CDR3 spans 15 amino acids. The CDR3 here is CASSYTSGGPYGYTF. In DNA form, the CDR3 reads TGTGCCAGCAGTTACACCTCGGGGGGCCCCTATGGCTACACCTTC.

Within the sample, this clone is medium-sized. The same CDR3 can be traced to other DNA sequences in this sample. The V call is TRBV19, the J call TRBJ1-1; D gene unclear. The germline V and J ends were trimmed by 1 base and 4 bases, with 7 bases remaining between them. The CDR3 totals 13 residues. Germline V lookup: CDR1 LNHDA, CDR2 SQIVND (reference sequence). This CDR3 reads CASSIGGGTEAFF. In DNA form, the CDR3 reads TGTGCCAGTAGTATAGGGGGAGGCACTGAAGCTTTCTTT.

The V call is TRBV7-3, the J call TRBJ2-3, with 11 positions matching TRBD1. J was trimmed by 5 bases and V by 5 bases; bases with no gene match: 6. Germline assignment: CDR1 SGHTA and CDR2 FQGTGA. This CDR3 has 15 residues. CDR3: CASSEGQGAIDTQYF. In DNA, the CDR3 is TGTGCCAGCAGCGAAGGACAGGGGGCTATAGATACGCAGTATTTT.

This chain connects TRBV5-1 to TRBJ2-1, with 9 bases lining up with TRBD1. CDR1 is SGHRS and CDR2 is YFSETQ in the germline V gene. V shed 4 bases and J 8 bases; nucleotides not matched to a gene: 7. This CDR3 contains 14 residues. The CDR3 reads CASSPGQGIDEQFF. Here the CDR3 DNA reads TGCGCCAGCAGCCCAGGACAGGGGATCGATGAGCAGTTCTTC.

The chain has TRBV5-4 and TRBJ1-5, with D uncertain. The CDR3 contains 13 residues. Germline assignment: CDR1 SGHNT and CDR2 YYREEE (reference sequence). V lost 0 bases and J 4 bases, leaving 5 bases between the germline ends. The CDR3 sequence is CASSLDGNQPQHF. The CDR3 nucleotides read TGTGCCAGCAGCTTGGACGGTAATCAGCCCCAGCATTTT.